This T cell receptor beta chain was documented in a study of molecular identifiers for immune sequencing clone quantification. V shed 6 bases, J shed 1 base, and the junction held 9 bases outside the gene matches. Germline V gene sequence: CDR1 DFQATT, CDR2 SNEGSKA (reference sequence). The CDR3 is made up of 15 amino acids. Regarding the study as a whole: Naive cells had under 1% of molecules in clones above 20 RNA copies, effectors over 98%.

Concerning this clonotype: Its antigen is currently unknown.

Both previously described methods and listed TCR primers were employed to make bulk TCR libraries. TCRdb ran MiXCR on the PCR reads and lists one entry per CDR3 protein. Of hundreds of thousands of distinct CDR3 sequences detected, over 25% appear once; the ten largest clones hold 0.75% to 0.8%. This receptor was taken from a human donor in good health. Some libraries in this study had Jurkat cell RNA spiked in. Specimen: naive CD8+ T cells from blood, with Jurkat cell RNA spiked in. Subset specified: FACS-sorted CD8+CD4-CCR7+CD45RA+ naive T cells. The genes are TRBV20-1 and TRBJ2-7; the match to TRBD2 covers 10 bases. The CDR3, as DNA: TGCAGTGCGAGCCATATAGCGGGGGGTTCCTACGAGCAGTACTTC. This encodes CSASHIAGGSYEQYF.